These 12 T cell receptor beta chains were all obtained from the same sample, sequenced in a study of tissue T cells after allogeneic stem cell transplantation. Noted time point: mouse harvest day 7 after allogeneic transplant. Mouse grafts combined 10^7 T-cell-depleted bone marrow cells with 10^6 splenic CD5+ T cells. This table comes from immunoSEQ multiplex PCR, and its TCRdb copy is limited to in-frame clones, with some not included. The sample holds about 11,000 clones, approximately 38% seen once. Sequencing was performed on skin. These receptors all come from a female BALB/c mouse given C57BL/6 T cells with graft-versus-host disease after an allogeneic hematopoietic cell transplant.

This clone was detected only a few times. Gene names are the mouse ones. The read terminates 1 residue before the CDR3 end, so the remaining end is supplied by the germline J gene. This chain connects TRBV23 to TRBJ1-1; no DNA check was done on the table's D call, TRBD1. CDR1 KGHTA and CDR2 FQNQQP come from the germline V gene. The CDR3 loop spans 14 amino acids. The CDR3 here is CSSSQSRGYTEVFF. The sequenced CDR3 bases are TGCTCCAGCAGTCAATCTAGGGGTTACACAGAAGTCTTC.

Worth noting for this clone: A much larger clone is a single base away; this may be a read error. The germline and genes are mouse ones. The read gets to within 1 residue of the CDR3 end, and the germline J gene fills in the rest. The rearrangement uses TRBV3 and TRBJ1-3; D not certain. The CDR3 loop spans 14 amino acids. Germline V lookup: CDR1 SNHLY, CDR2 FYNGKV (reference sequence). Trimming left V 1 base short and J 0 bases short, with 4 bases between. CDR3 DNA, as far as it was read: TGTGCCAGCAGCTTAGGGGGTTCTGGAAATACGCTCTAT. Encoded protein: CASSLGGSGNTLY. The complete CDR3 protein is CASSLGGSGNTLYF.

In the case of this clone: Genes and germline are mouse. The read falls 1 residue short of the CDR3 end, and the missing part is taken from the germline J gene. This specimen includes other DNA sequences encoding the same CDR3. V is TRBV26 and J is TRBJ1-6; D gene unclear. Being an ORF, TRBJ1-6 has a function that is uncertain. The CDR3 covers 14 residues. CDR1 is KGHPV, CDR2 FQNQEV, per germline (reference sequence). The ends were cut back, 0 bases at V and 5 bases at J, with 5 bases in the middle. The chain's CDR3 is CASSLSTDNSPLYF. CDR3 DNA, as far as it was read: TGTGCCAGCAGTCTGTCAACAGATAATTCGCCCCTCTAC.

On this clone: Mouse gene names apply. With the read ending 1 residue before the CDR3 end, the germline J gene is used to fill in that end. V and J are TRBV26 and TRBJ1-4, with D uncertain. This CDR3 has 13 residues. Between the trimmed V and J ends, which lost 4 bases and 4 bases, there was a span of 7 bases. The germline V gene has CDR1 KGHPV and CDR2 FQNQEV (reference sequence). CDR3 in amino acids: CASSQRLNERLFF. The CDR3 DNA, read in part, is TGTGCCAGCAGTCAACGCCTCAACGAAAGATTATTT.

As to this clone: Mouse germline and gene names are used. The CDR3: CSSRQGANTGQLYF. CDR3 DNA, as far as it was read: TGCTCCAGCAGACAGGGGGCGAACACCGGGCAGCTCTAC. The gene calls are TRBV23 and TRBJ2-2; the table assigns TRBD1, which was not confirmed against the DNA. The read terminates 1 residue ahead of where the CDR3 ends, so the germline J gene completes it. The CDR3 sequence is 14 residues long. Germline CDR1 reads KGHTA; CDR2 reads FQNQQP.

About this clone itself: Genes and germline come from the mouse. The missing CDR3 end, 1 residue past where the read stops, is filled in from the germline J gene. The chain joins TRBV3 to TRBJ2-4, with TRBD2 identical over 10 bases. V lost 5 bases to trimming and J lost 1 base; unmatched junction nucleotides: 6. In germline, CDR1 is SNHLY, CDR2 FYNGKV (reference sequence). This CDR3 comprises 16 residues. CDR3 DNA, as far as it was read: TGTGCCAGCAGCCGCTGGGGGGGCGCAGGTCAAAACACCTTGTAC. Its protein is CASSRWGGAGQNTLY. The whole CDR3 is CASSRWGGAGQNTLYF.

Note on this clone: Germline and genes: mouse. The CDR3 protein is CASSQDSDYTF. CDR3 DNA, as far as it was read: TGTGCCAGCAGCCAAGACAGCGACTACACC. The genes are TRBV2 and TRBJ1-2; D is unresolved. The read gets to within 1 residue of the CDR3 end, and the germline J gene fills in the rest. V dropped 0 bases and J dropped 7 bases, with 3 bases sitting between them. CDR1 and CDR2 (germline): LGHNA, YSYQKL. The CDR3 runs 11 residues.

In the case of this clone: Each gene name is a mouse one. The observed sequence ends 1 residue before the CDR3 terminus, with the missing tail filled in from the germline J gene. V usage is TRBV12-2 and J usage is TRBJ1-1; a weak D match, TRBD1 (5 bases). This CDR3 is 17 amino acids long. Trimming took 0 bases from V and 1 from J, leaving 17 bases between them. Germline CDR1 reads SGHLS; CDR2 reads HYDKME. The sequenced part of the CDR3 DNA is TGTGCCAGCTCTCTCGCGCCCCCGGGACGGGTAAACACAGAAGTCTTC. It specifies CASSLAPPGRVNTEVF. The full CDR3 reads CASSLAPPGRVNTEVFF. The whole variable domain, remainder taken from reference TRBV12-2 and TRBJ1-1, is NSGVVQSPRYIIKGKGERSILKCIPISGHLSVAWYQQTQGQELKFFIQHYDKMERDKGNLPSRFSVQQFDDYHSEMNMSALELEDSAVYFCASSLAPPGRVNTEVFFGKGTRLTVV.

There are a few counts of this clone. The listed genes are named as in mouse. From the germline J gene comes the end of the CDR3, since the read stops 1 residue before it. Other DNA variants within this sample encode the same CDR3. The genes are TRBV16 and TRBJ2-7; D is undetermined. The V gene's germline CDR1 is SGHSA and CDR2 FRNQAP. This CDR3 is built from 14 residues. Trimming left V 1 base short and J 0 bases short, with 7 bases between. Here the CDR3 reads CASSLVGSSYEQYF. The sequenced CDR3 bases are TGTGCAAGCAGCTTAGTAGGAAGCTCCTATGAACAGTAC. Full variable domain (rest looked up from reference TRBV16 and TRBJ2-7): NAGVIQTPRHKVTGKGQEATLWCEPISGHSAVFWYRQTIVQGLEFLTYFRNQAPIDDSGMPKERFSAQMPNQSHSTLKIQSTQPQDSAVYLCASSLVGSSYEQYFGPGTRLTVL.

About this clone: The gene names given are mouse names. The read ends 1 residue before the CDR3 terminus; that terminus is restored from the germline J gene. This chain joins TRBV12-2 and TRBJ1-1; D uncertain. The CDR3 is 12 amino acids. The germline V gene has CDR1 SGHLS and CDR2 HYDKME. Deletions cut 4 bases from V and 0 bases from J, with 5 bases between. The CDR3 is CASSLTNTEVFF. The covered CDR3 bases are TGTGCCAGCTCACTTACAAACACAGAAGTCTTC.

This clone was observed once. Any gene name here is a mouse gene name. Read sequence stops 1 residue before the CDR3 end, and the germline J gene provides the missing end. The rearrangement joins TRBV26 to TRBJ2-5, with TRBD2 identical over 13 bases. Losses at the gene ends were 6 bases for V and 6 bases for J; bases not matched to a gene: 0. Germline assignment: CDR1 KGHPV and CDR2 FQNQEV (reference sequence). The CDR3 extends over 13 amino acids. The CDR3 DNA, read in part, is TGTGCCAGCAGGGGACTGGGGGGGGACACCCAGTAC. This codes for CASRGLGGDTQY. The whole CDR3 sequence reads CASRGLGGDTQYF.

This clone was recorded a few times. Gene names are the mouse ones. CDR3 sequence reads: CASSLHRGRGNTEVFF. Partial CDR3 DNA: TGTGCCAGCAGTCTCCACAGGGGAAGAGGGAACACAGAAGTCTTC. J is TRBJ1-1 and V is TRBV26, with 7 bases lining up with TRBD1. The read halts 1 residue ahead of the CDR3 end, with the missing end drawn from the germline J gene. Germline CDR1 and CDR2: KGHPV and FQNQEV (reference sequence). Trimming removed 3 bases from V and 1 base from J; junction bases left unmatched: 8. CDR3 size: 16 residues. Variable domain in full (rest from reference TRBV26 and TRBJ1-1): NSKVIQTPRYLVKGQGQKAKMRCIPEKGHPVVFWYQQNKNNEFKFLINFQNQEVLQQIDMTEKRFSAECPSNSPCSLEIQSSEAGDSALYLCASSLHRGRGNTEVFFGKGTRLTVV.